This is a list of T cell receptor beta chains from one sample in a study of T cell repertoires in cytomegalovirus infection. Via MiXCR, TCRdb re-called the reads, giving one row per CDR3 protein. The table shows 300,000 to 400,000 distinct CDR3 sequences, with more than 20% occurring only once. Their specific antigens are unknown. Here the sequenced sample was cultured PBMCs, taken from culture after CMV antigen stimulation. The receptor set was obtained from a human donor in good health (CMV status not recorded). Some clones in this sample may be carry-over from other donors' samples. CDR3s include the opening cysteine and the closing phenylalanine or tryptophan. A D gene is named only where the DNA matches it firmly. Clone size appears in some rows only: once, few, many, or a class for an expanded clone.

few	TRBV6-2/TRBV6-3	TRBJ2-7	TRBD2	CASSDLPTSGPPFGVGEQYF	TGTGCCAGCAGTGACTTACCGACTAGCGGTCCACCATTCGGTGTCGGGGAGCAGTACTTC
.	TRBV6-6	TRBJ2-6	.	CASTVQGGAVSGANVLTF	TGTGCCAGCACCGTACAGGGGGGGGCGGTATCTGGGGCCAACGTCCTGACTTTC
.	TRBV6-5	TRBJ1-2	TRBD1	CASSYGQGQVYGYTF	TGTGCCAGCAGTTACGGCCAGGGACAGGTCTATGGCTACACCTTC
few	TRBV6-1	TRBJ2-1	TRBD2	CASTEREVGNEQFF	TGTGCCAGCACAGAGCGGGAGGTAGGCAATGAGCAGTTCTTC
few	TRBV29-1	TRBJ2-7	.	CSVSPTLQSYEQYF	TGCAGCGTTTCACCCACCCTGCAAAGCTACGAGCAGTACTTC
.	TRBV11-2	TRBJ2-7	.	CASSLGGAGANHF	TGTGCCAGCAGCTTAGGGGGGGCAGGGGCAAACCATTTC
few	TRBV6-6	TRBJ1-6	.	CASRLTGGSYNSPLHF	TGTGCCAGCCGACTCACGGGGGGGTCCTATAATTCACCCCTCCACTTT
many	TRBV7-2	TRBJ2-6	.	CASSPGANVLTF	TGTGCCAGCTCCCCTGGGGCCAACGTCCTGACTTTC
many	TRBV7-2	TRBJ2-1	TRBD2	CASSLVTGSGSTYNEQFF	TGTGCCAGCAGCTTAGTTACGGGGAGCGGGAGTACCTACAATGAGCAGTTCTTC
many	TRBV7-6	TRBJ2-3	.	CASSLFSGTDTQYF	TGTGCCAGCAGCTTGTTTAGCGGCACAGATACGCAGTATTTT
.	TRBV19	TRBJ2-7	TRBD2	CASSIGIGAGEKQYF	TGTGCCAGTAGTATAGGCATAGGGGCGGGAGAGAAGCAGTACTTC
.	TRBV19	TRBJ1-1	.	CASSGFPNTEAFF	TGTGCCAGTAGCGGGTTTCCGAACACTGAAGCTTTCTTT
.	TRBV20-1	TRBJ2-5	.	CSARDPAQETQYF	TGCAGTGCTAGAGATCCTGCCCAAGAGACCCAGTACTTC
.	TRBV4-3	TRBJ2-3	TRBD2	CASSATSGELDTQYF	TGCGCCAGCAGCGCGACTAGCGGTGAATTGGATACGCAGTATTTT
few	TRBV12-3/TRBV12-4	TRBJ2-2	.	CASSLSPGEAGELFF	TGTGCCAGCAGTTTAAGCCCAGGGGAGGCCGGGGAGCTGTTTTTT
few	TRBV14	TRBJ2-7	.	CASSQAAEQYF	TGTGCCAGCAGCCAAGCAGCCGAGCAGTACTTC
.	TRBV6-6	TRBJ2-3	.	CASSYGGQGGDTDTQYF	TGTGCCAGCAGTTACGGGGGGCAGGGTGGGGACACAGATACGCAGTATTTT
.	TRBV4-1	TRBJ2-3	TRBD2	CASSQERAGGPLDTQYF	TGCGCCAGCAGCCAAGAGCGAGCGGGAGGGCCCCTAGATACGCAGTATTTT
few	TRBV6-2/TRBV6-3	TRBJ1-2	.	CASSYSTQDWGYGYTF	TGTGCCAGCAGTTACTCGACCCAGGACTGGGGCTATGGCTACACCTTC
.	TRBV12-3/TRBV12-4	TRBJ2-1	TRBD2	CASSPLAGVYEQFF	TGTGCCAGCAGCCCCCTAGCGGGAGTCTATGAGCAGTTCTTC
.	TRBV12-3/TRBV12-4	TRBJ1-5	.	CASSFGVGQPQHF	TGTGCCAGCAGTTTCGGGGTGGGGCAGCCCCAGCATTTT
many	TRBV7-9	TRBJ1-5	.	CASSGDWSNQPQHF	TGTGCCAGCAGCGGGGATTGGAGCAATCAGCCCCAGCATTTT
many	TRBV27	TRBJ2-2	.	CASSLSPLGGASGELFF	TGTGCCAGCAGTTTAAGCCCCCTTGGGGGAGCATCGGGGGAGCTGTTTTTT
many	TRBV7-2	TRBJ1-5	TRBD1	CASSLEQGASQPQHF	TGTGCCAGCAGCTTAGAACAGGGGGCCAGTCAGCCCCAGCATTTT
.	TRBV20-1	TRBJ2-7	.	CSLSSDDRYEQYF	TGCAGTCTAAGTAGCGATGATCGGTACGAGCAGTACTTC
few	TRBV28	TRBJ1-1	TRBD1	CASSSVPGQGSNTEAFF	TGTGCCAGCAGTTCCGTCCCGGGACAGGGCTCAAACACTGAAGCTTTCTTT
many	TRBV7-2	TRBJ2-5	TRBD2	CASSSGLAGKETQYF	TGTGCCAGCAGCTCGGGACTAGCGGGAAAAGAGACCCAGTACTTC
few	TRBV5-1	TRBJ1-1	.	CASRGEETEAFF	TGCGCCAGCAGGGGGGAGGAAACTGAAGCTTTCTTT
.	TRBV28	TRBJ2-7	TRBD1	CASSLGDSRYEQYF	TGTGCCAGCAGCCTTGGGGACAGCCGCTACGAGCAGTACTTC
many	TRBV7-2	TRBJ1-2	.	CASSPTYQRGENYGYTF	TGTGCCAGCAGTCCAACCTACCAGAGGGGCGAGAACTATGGCTACACCTTC
.	TRBV5-8	TRBJ1-2	TRBD1	CASRRGQGPLGYTF	TGTGCCAGCAGACGGGGACAGGGTCCTCTTGGCTACACCTTC